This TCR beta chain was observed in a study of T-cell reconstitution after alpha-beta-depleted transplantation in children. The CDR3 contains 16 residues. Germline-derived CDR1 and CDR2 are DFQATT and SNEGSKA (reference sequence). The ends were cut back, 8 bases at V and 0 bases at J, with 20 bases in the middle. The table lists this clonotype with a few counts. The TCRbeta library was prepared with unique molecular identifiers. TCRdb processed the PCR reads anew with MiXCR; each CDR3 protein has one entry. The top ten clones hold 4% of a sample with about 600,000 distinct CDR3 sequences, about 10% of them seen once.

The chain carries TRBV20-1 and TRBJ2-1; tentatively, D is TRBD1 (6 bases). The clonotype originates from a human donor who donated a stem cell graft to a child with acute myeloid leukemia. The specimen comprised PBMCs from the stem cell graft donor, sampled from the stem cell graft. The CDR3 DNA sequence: TGCAGTCCTCACGTCCGTACAGGGAGCTCCTACAATGAGCAGTTCTTC. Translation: CSPHVRTGSSYNEQFF.